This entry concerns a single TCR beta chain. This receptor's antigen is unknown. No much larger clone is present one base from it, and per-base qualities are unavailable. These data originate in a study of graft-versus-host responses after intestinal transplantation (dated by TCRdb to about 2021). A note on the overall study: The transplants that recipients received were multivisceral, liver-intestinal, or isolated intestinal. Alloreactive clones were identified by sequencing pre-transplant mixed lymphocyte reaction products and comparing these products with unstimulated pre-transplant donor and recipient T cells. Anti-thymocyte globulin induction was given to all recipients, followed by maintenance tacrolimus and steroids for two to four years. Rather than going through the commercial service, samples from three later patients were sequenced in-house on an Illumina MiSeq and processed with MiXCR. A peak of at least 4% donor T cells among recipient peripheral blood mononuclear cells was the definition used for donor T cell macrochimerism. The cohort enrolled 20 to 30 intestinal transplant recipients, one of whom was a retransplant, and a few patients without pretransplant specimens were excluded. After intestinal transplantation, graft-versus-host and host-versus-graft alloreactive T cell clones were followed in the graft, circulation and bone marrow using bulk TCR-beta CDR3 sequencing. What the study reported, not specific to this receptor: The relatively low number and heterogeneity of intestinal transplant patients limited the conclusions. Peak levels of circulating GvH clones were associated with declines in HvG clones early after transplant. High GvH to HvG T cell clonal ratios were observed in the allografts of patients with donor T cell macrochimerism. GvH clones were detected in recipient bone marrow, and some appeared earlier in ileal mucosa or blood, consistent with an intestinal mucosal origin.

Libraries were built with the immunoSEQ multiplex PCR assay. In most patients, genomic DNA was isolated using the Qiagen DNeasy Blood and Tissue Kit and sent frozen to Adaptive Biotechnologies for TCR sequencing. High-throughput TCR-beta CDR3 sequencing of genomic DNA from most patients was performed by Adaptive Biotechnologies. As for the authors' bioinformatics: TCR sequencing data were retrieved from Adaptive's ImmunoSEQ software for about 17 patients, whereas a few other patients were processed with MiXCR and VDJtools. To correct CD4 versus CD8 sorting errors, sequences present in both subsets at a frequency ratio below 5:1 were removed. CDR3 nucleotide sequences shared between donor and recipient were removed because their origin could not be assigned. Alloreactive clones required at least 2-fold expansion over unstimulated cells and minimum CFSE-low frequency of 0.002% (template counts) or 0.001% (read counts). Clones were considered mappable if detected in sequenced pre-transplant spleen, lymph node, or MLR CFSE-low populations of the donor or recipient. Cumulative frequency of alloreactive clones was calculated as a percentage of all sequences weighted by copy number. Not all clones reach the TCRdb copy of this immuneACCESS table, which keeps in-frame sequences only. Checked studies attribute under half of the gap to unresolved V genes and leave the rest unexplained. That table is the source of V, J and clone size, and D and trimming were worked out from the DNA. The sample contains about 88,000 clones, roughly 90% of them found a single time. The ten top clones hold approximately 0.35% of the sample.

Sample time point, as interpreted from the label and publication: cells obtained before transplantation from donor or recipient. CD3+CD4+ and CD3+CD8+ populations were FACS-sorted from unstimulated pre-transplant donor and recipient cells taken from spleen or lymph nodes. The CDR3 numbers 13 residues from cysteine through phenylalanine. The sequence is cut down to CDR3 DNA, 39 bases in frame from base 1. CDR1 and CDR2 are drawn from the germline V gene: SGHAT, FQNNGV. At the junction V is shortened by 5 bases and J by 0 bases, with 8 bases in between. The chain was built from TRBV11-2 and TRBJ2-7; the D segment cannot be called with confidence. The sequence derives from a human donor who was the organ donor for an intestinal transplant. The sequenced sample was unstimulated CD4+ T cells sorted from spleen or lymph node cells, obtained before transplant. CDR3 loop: CASSRYSSYEQYF. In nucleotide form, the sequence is TGTGCCAGCAGCAGGTACAGCTCCTACGAGCAGTACTTC.